These 14 T cell receptor beta chains share one sample of origin, sequenced in a study of blood T cell repertoires in COVID-19. Clones were sequenced by immunoSEQ multiplex PCR, and TCRdb holds only the in-frame ones, with some missing. The sample lists 150,000 to 200,000 clones; around 81% were seen once. The sequencing input was PBMCs or T cells enriched from blood (not recorded which). The receptors were gathered from a middle-aged man who had recovered from COVID-19.

The chain is built from TRBV30 and TRBJ1-6; 7 positions agree with TRBD1. This CDR3 spans 14 amino acids. From germline, CDR1 is GTSNPN and CDR2 SVGIG (reference sequence). The V segment lost 5 bases and the J segment 7 bases; nucleotides outside the gene matches: 8. The CDR3 loop reads CAWVTTGLNSPLHF. CDR3 DNA: TGTGCCTGGGTAACGACAGGGTTGAATTCACCCCTCCACTTT. Together with reference TRBV30 and TRBJ1-6, the CDR3 gives the full variable domain: SQTIHQWPATLVQPVGSPLSLECTVEGTSNPNLYWYRQAAGRGLQLLFYSVGIGQISSEVPQNLSASRPQDRQFILSSKKLLLSDSGFYLCAWVTTGLNSPLHFGNGTRLTVT.

V is TRBV28 and J is TRBJ1-2; a weak D match, TRBD1 (5 bases). The CDR3 has 14 amino acids. V shed 5 bases and J shed 8 bases, with 18 bases lying between them. The V gene's germline CDR1 is MDHEN and CDR2 SYDVKM. CDR3 sequence (DNA): TGTGCCAGCAGTCGGAACCAGGGAACTGGGGGCTACACCTTC. Amino acids: CASSRNQGTGGYTF.

This clone is a singleton in its sample. The V and J genes are TRBV18 and TRBJ2-7; 11 positions match TRBD2. CDR3 length: 15 residues. Germline V lookup: CDR1 KGHSH, CDR2 LQKENI. The V segment lost 0 bases and the J segment 5 bases; nucleotides outside the gene matches: 3. DNA for the CDR3: TGTGCCAGCTCACCACCGGCTAGCGGGGGGAACGAGCAGTACTTC. Residues: CASSPPASGGNEQYF.

The chain combines TRBV5-6 with TRBJ1-4; D gene uncertain. Germline V gene sequence: CDR1 SGHDT, CDR2 YYEEEE. V lost 4 bases to trimming and J lost 7 bases, with 17 bases between them. The CDR3 loop spans 15 amino acids. In nucleotides, the CDR3 is TGTGCCAGCAGCCTGGACCGACGAAGGAGTGAAAAACTGTTTTTT. Its translation: CASSLDRRRSEKLFF.

This rearrangement joins TRBV18 to TRBJ2-6, with TRBD1 matching 9 bases. The ends lost 4 bases at V and 0 bases at J; junction bases unmatched: 7. CDR1 and CDR2 (germline): KGHSH, LQKENI. The CDR3 loop spans 18 amino acids. In DNA, the CDR3 is TGTGCCAGCTCACGACCGGGACAGGGCAGCTCTGGGGCCAACGTCCTGACTTTC. Translation: CASSRPGQGSSGANVLTF.

The chain is built from TRBV12-3 or TRBV12-4 and TRBJ1-3; D is ambiguous. There are 13 residues in the CDR3. V was pared by 8 bases and J by 0 bases, with 8 bases between. CDR3: CASVTSSGNTIYF. In nucleotides, the CDR3 is TGTGCCAGCGTAACATCCTCTGGAAACACCATATATTTT.

The chain has TRBV11-1 and TRBJ2-5; 9 bases line up with TRBD2. This CDR3 is 15 amino acids long. The germline V gene encodes CDR1 SGHAT and CDR2 FQDESV (reference sequence). The V gene end was trimmed by 4 bases and the J gene end by 5 bases; junction bases not matched to a gene: 8. The CDR3 sequence: CASSSRGGAWETQYF. CDR3 bases: TGTGCCAGCAGCTCCCGCGGGGGGGCCTGGGAGACCCAGTACTTC.

This clone was recorded only once. The CDR3 here is CASRPPRTGSYEQYF. CDR3 DNA sequence: TGTGCCAGCAGACCCCCACGGACAGGCTCCTACGAGCAGTACTTC. V gene TRBV2 combines with J gene TRBJ2-7, with 7 bases lining up with TRBD1. The CDR3 is 15 residues long. Germline CDR1 is SNHLY and CDR2 is FYNNEI. Trimming at V came to 6 bases and at J to 0 bases, leaving 8 bases not matched to a gene.

The J gene is TRBJ2-2, the V gene TRBV2, with D possibly matching TRBD2 (6 bases). Germline CDR1 and CDR2: SNHLY and FYNNEI. V was trimmed by 6 bases and J by 0 bases, leaving 8 bases between them. This CDR3 region has 14 residues. CDR3 in DNA: TGTGCCAGCAGAGGGGACTCGAACACCGGGGAGCTGTTTTTT. Translating it yields CASRGDSNTGELFF.

This chain uses TRBV29-1 with TRBJ1-1; no definite D call. Trimming removed 3 bases from V and 1 base from J, with 15 bases in between. CDR3 size: 15 residues. Per the germline V gene, CDR1 is SQVTM and CDR2 is ANQGSEA. CDR3 protein: CSVEWQKPGNTEAFF. DNA of the CDR3: TGCAGCGTTGAGTGGCAGAAACCTGGGAACACTGAAGCTTTCTTT.

V gene TRBV29-1 combines with J gene TRBJ2-2; 10 bases are a match to TRBD1. There are 13 residues in the CDR3. The germline CDR1 and CDR2 sequences are SQVTM and ANQGSEA. V dropped 6 bases and J dropped 6; count of bases not matched to a gene: 4. The DNA for the CDR3 is TGCAGCGTGAGACAGGGGGCAGCCGGGGAGCTGTTTTTT. Translated, it gives CSVRQGAAGELFF.

This chain uses TRBV7-6 with TRBJ2-5, with a tentative D call TRBD1 (5 bases). The germline V gene encodes CDR1 SGHVS and CDR2 FNYEAQ. The V gene lost 8 bases and the J gene lost 4 bases, with 5 bases spanning the gap. The CDR3 extends over 10 amino acids. The CDR3: CASQGETQYF. Here the CDR3 DNA reads TGTGCCAGCCAGGGAGAGACCCAGTACTTC.

The V call is TRBV18, the J call TRBJ1-1, with a tentative D call TRBD1 (5 bases). Germline V CDR1 and CDR2: KGHSH, LQKENI. The germline V and J ends were trimmed by 6 bases and 7 bases, with 9 bases remaining between them. CDR3 size: 11 residues. CDR3 amino acids: CASSPTDEAFF. The DNA for the CDR3 is TGTGCCAGCTCCCCGACAGATGAAGCTTTCTTT.

The CDR3 sequence: CASSLSRQEETQYF. In DNA, the CDR3 is TGTGCCAGCAGCTTATCTAGACAGGAAGAGACCCAGTACTTC. This chain links TRBV7-7 with TRBJ2-5, with D possibly being TRBD1 (6 bases). CDR1 SSHAT and CDR2 FNYEAQ come from the germline V gene (reference sequence). The CDR3 consists of 14 residues. V was pared by 2 bases and J by 3 bases, with 10 bases between.